One T cell receptor beta chain is described in this entry. Its antigen is unidentified. TCRdb reanalysed the reads using MiXCR and keeps one entry per CDR3 protein. Here the sample spans tens of thousands of distinct CDR3 sequences, 72% being singletons. The data belong to a study of type 1 regulatory T cells. About the study: This in vitro CD4 product, T-allo10, is enriched for Tr1 cells and alloantigen-specific.

Graft donor-derived T-allo10 cells were described as host-alloantigen-specific, anergic, and alloantigen-specifically suppressive. The CDR3 spans 15 residues. The germline V gene has CDR1 SEHNR and CDR2 FQNEAQ (reference sequence). V was pared by 1 base and J by 5 bases, with 14 bases between. This clonotype was obtained from a human donor in good health. The chain uses TRBV7-9 and TRBJ2-5; possible D gene TRBD2, 7 bases. Sequencing was performed on cultured T cells, either the whole culture or a sorted T cell fraction (not recorded which). Specified subset: Tr1-enriched cell product generated in vitro against host alloantigens. The CDR3 loop reads CASSLGGGAKETQYF. The CDR3 DNA reads as TGTGCCAGCAGCTTAGGAGGGGGGGCGAAGGAGACCCAGTACTTC.